This TCR beta chain was profiled in a study of cytomegalovirus exposure and HLA in healthy donors. The study's findings and limits: Later analysis showed most CMV-associated TCR beta chains appearing HLA-restricted. Roughly even sequencing depth across donors was the assumption behind the presence/absence analyses.

Note on this clone: What it binds is unknown.

V lost 2 bases and J lost 3, with 11 bases in between. This CDR3 is 15 amino acids long. PCR employed 60 Vbeta and 13 Jbeta primers. Method: immunoSEQ multiplex PCR; TCRdb's copy keeps in-frame clones and lacks some. Altogether 140,000 to 150,000 clones are present, around four fifths being singletons, with the ten largest covering about 2.5%. The sequence was obtained from a boy aged 2-15 years in good health and CMV-seronegative. The specimen sequenced was PBMCs. The chain employs TRBV23-1 and TRBJ2-4; D unclear. TRBV23-1 qualifies as an ORF whose function is uncertain. The CDR3 region is CASSQVSVRKNIQYF. CDR3 nucleotides: TGCGCCAGCAGTCAAGTATCGGTTCGCAAAAACATTCAGTACTTC.